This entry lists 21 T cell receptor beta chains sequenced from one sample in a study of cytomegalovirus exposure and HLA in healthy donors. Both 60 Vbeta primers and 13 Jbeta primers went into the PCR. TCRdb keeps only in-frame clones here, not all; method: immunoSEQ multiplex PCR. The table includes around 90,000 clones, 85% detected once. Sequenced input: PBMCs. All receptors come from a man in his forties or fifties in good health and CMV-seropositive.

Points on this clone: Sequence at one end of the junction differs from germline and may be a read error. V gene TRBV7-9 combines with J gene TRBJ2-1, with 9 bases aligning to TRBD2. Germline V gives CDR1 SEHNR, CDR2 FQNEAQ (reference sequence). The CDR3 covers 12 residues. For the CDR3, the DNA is TGTTCCAGCAGCTCCAGCGGGAGGGAGCAGTTCTTC. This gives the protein CSSSSSGREQFF.

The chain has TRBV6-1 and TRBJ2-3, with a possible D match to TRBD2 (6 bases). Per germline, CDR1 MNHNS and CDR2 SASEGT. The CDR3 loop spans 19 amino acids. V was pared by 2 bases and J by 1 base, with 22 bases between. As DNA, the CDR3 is TGTGCCAGCAGTGAATTTGGAGGGAGGCTGGTGAGTGGCACAGATACGCAGTATTTT. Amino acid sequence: CASSEFGGRLVSGTDTQYF.

For the CDR3, the DNA is TGTGCCAGCAGCCAAGCACTGGGACTAGCGGGAGGTTTCGAAACAGATACGCAGTATTTT. This sequence encodes CASSQALGLAGGFETDTQYF. J is TRBJ2-3 and V is TRBV4-2, with 15 bases identical to TRBD2. There are 20 residues in the CDR3. With V trimmed by 1 base and J by 3 bases, 11 bases remained unmatched. Germline CDR1 reads LGHNA; CDR2 reads YNFKEQ.

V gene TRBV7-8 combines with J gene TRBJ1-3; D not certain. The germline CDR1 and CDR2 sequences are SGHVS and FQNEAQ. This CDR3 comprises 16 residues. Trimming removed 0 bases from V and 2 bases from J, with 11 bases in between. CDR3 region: CASSLATPRTGNTIYF. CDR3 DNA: TGTGCCAGCAGCTTAGCGACCCCCAGGACTGGAAACACCATATATTTT.

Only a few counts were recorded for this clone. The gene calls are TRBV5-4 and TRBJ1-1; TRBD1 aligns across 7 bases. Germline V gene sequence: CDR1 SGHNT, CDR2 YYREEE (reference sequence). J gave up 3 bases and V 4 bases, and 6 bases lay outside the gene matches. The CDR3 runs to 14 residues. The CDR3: CASSETGRDTEAFF. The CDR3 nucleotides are TGTGCCAGCAGCGAGACAGGGCGGGACACTGAAGCTTTCTTT.

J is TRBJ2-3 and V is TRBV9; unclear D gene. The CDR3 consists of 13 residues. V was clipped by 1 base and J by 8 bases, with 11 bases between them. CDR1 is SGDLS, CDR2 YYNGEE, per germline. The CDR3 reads CASSVLASGTQYF. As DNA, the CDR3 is TGTGCCAGCAGCGTACTGGCTTCGGGTACGCAGTATTTT.

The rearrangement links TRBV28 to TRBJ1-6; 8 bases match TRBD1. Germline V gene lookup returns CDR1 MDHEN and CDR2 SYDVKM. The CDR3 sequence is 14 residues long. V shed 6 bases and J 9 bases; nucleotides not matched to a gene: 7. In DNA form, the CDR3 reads TGTGCCAGCAGGGAGACAGGGGCCTTTTCACCCCTCCACTTT. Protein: CASRETGAFSPLHF.

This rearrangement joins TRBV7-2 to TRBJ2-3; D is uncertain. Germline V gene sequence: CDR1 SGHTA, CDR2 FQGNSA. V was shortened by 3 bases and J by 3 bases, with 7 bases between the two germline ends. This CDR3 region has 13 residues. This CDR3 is CASSFQATDTQYF. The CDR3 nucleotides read TGTGCCAGCAGCTTTCAAGCGACAGATACGCAGTATTTT.

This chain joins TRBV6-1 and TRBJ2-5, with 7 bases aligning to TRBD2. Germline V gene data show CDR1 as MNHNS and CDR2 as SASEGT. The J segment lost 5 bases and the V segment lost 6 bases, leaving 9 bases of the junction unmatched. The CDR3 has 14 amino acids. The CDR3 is CASRPWEGRETQYF. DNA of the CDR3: TGTGCCAGCAGGCCATGGGAGGGCCGGGAGACCCAGTACTTC.

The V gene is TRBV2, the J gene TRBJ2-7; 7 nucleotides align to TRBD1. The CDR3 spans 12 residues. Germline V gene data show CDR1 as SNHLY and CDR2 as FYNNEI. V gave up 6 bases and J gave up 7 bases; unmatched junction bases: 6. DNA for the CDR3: TGTGCCAGCAGAACAGGGGCAGGGGAGCAGTACTTC. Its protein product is CASRTGAGEQYF.

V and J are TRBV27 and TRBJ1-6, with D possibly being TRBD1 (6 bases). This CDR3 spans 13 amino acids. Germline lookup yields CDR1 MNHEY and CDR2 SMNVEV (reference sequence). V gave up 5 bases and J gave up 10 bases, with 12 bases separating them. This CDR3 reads CASSQQGRSPLHF. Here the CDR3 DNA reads TGTGCCAGCAGTCAACAGGGCCGGTCACCCCTCCACTTT.

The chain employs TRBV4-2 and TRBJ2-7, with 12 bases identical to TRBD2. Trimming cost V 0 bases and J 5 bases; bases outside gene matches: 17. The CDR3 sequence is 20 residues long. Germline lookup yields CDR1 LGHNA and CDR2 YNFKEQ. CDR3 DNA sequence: TGTGCCAGCAGCCAAGATTGGGCCTCGGCTAGCGGGGGGGCCAGGGACGAGCAGTACTTC. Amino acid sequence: CASSQDWASASGGARDEQYF.

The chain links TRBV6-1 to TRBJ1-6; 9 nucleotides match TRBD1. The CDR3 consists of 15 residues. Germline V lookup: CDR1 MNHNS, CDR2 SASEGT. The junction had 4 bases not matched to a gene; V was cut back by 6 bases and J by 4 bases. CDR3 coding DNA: TGTGCCAGCAGGGAGGGACAGGGTTATAATTCACCCCTCCACTTT. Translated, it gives CASREGQGYNSPLHF.

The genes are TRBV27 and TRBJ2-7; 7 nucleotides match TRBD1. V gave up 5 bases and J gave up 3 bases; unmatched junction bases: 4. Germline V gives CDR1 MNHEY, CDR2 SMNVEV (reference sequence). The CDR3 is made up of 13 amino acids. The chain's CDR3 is CASSPTGLYEQYF. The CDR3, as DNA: TGTGCCAGCAGTCCGACAGGGCTCTACGAGCAGTACTTC.

The CDR3 coding sequence is TGTGCCAGCAGCAGGGAACCTCGTCAGACCTACGAGCAGTACTTC. This translates into CASSREPRQTYEQYF. V is TRBV28 and J is TRBJ2-7; D is possibly TRBD1 (5 bases). CDR3 size: 15 residues. The germline V gene encodes CDR1 MDHEN and CDR2 SYDVKM. V was trimmed by 6 bases and J by 2 bases, leaving 17 bases between them.

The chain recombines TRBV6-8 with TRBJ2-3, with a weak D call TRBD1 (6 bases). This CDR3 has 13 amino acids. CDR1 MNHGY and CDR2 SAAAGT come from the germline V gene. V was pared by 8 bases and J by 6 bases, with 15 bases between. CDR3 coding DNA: TGTGCCAGCGCCCAGGGGCCCTTGGATACGCAGTATTTT. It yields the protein CASAQGPLDTQYF.

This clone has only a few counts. The CDR3 reads CSVLVAGNQETQYF. For the CDR3, the DNA is TGCAGCGTGCTCGTAGCGGGAAACCAAGAGACCCAGTACTTC. The chain links TRBV29-1 to TRBJ2-5; 8 nucleotides agree with TRBD2. The CDR3 has 14 amino acids. CDR1 SQVTM and CDR2 ANQGSEA come from the germline V gene. V lost 6 bases, J lost 0 bases, and 6 bases stayed unmatched. The full variable domain, in which reference TRBV29-1 and TRBJ2-5 provide the parts outside the CDR3, is SAVISQKPSRDICQRGTSLTIQCQVDSQVTMMFWYRQQPGQSLTLIATANQGSEATYESGFVIDKFPISRPNLTFSTLTVSNMSPEDSSIYLCSVLVAGNQETQYFGPGTRLLVL.

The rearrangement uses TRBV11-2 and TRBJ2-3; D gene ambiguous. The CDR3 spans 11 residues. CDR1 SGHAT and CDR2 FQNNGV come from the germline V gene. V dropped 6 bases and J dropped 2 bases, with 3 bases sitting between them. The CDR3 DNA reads TGTGCCAGCAGTCTCACAGATACGCAGTATTTT. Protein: CASSLTDTQYF.

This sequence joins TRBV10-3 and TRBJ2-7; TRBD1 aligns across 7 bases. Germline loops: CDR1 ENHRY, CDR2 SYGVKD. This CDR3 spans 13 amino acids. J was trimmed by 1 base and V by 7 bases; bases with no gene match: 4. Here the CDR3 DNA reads TGTGCCATCAACCAGGGGGTATCCTACGAGCAGTACTTC. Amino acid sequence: CAINQGVSYEQYF.

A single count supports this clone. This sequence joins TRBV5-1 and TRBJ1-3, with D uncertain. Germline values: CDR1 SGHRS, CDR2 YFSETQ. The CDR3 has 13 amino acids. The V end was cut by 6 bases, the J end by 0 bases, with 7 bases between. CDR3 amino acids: CASTRDSGNTIYF. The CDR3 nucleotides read TGCGCCAGCACTCGGGACTCTGGAAACACCATATATTTT.

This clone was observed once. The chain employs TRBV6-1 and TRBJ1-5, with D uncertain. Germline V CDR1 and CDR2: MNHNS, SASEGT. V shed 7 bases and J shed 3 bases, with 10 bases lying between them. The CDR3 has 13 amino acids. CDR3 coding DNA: TGTGCCAGCAAAACCGGGGACAATCAGCCCCAGCATTTT. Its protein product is CASKTGDNQPQHF.